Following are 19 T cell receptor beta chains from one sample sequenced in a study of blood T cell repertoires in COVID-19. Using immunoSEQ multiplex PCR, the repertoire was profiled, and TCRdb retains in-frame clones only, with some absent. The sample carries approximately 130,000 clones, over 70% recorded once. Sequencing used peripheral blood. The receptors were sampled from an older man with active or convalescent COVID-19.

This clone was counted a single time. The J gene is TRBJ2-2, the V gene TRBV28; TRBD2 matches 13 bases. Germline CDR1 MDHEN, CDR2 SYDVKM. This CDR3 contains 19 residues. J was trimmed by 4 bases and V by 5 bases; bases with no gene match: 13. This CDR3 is CASSPLLAGGPGSTGELFF. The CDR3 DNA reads TGTGCCAGCAGTCCCTTACTAGCGGGGGGGCCCGGGAGCACCGGGGAGCTGTTTTTT. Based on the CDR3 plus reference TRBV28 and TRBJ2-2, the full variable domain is DVKVTQSSRYLVKRTGEKVFLECVQDMDHENMFWYRQDPGLGLRLIYFSYDVKMKEKGDIPEGYSVSREKKERFSLILESASTNQTSMYLCASSPLLAGGPGSTGELFFGEGSRLTVL.

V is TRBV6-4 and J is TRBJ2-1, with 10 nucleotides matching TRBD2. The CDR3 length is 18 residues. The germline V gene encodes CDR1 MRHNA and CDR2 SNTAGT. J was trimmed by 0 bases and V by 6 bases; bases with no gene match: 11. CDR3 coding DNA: TGTGCCAGCAGAAACCTCGCGGCTAGCGGGAGCTCCTACAATGAGCAGTTCTTC. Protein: CASRNLAASGSSYNEQFF.

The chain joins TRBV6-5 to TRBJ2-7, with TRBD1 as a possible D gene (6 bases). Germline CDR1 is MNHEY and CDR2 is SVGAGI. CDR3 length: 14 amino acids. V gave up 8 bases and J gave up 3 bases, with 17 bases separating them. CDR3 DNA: TGTGCCAGCTCGAATCCAGGACAGAGCTACGAGCAGTACTTC. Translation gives CASSNPGQSYEQYF.

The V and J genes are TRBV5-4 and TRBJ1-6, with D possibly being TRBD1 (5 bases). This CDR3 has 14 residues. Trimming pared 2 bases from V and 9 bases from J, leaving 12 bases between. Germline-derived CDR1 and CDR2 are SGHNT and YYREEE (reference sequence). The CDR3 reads CASSLGEYGSPLHF. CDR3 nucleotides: TGTGCCAGCAGCTTAGGGGAATATGGTTCACCCCTCCACTTT.

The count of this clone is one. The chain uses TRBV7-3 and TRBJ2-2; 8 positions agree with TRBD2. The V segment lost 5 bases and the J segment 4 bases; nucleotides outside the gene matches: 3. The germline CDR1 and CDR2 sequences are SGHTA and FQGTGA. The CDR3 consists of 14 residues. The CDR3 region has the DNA TGTGCCAGCAGCCTCGGGGGGGCCACCGGGGAGCTGTTTTTT. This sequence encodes CASSLGGATGELFF.

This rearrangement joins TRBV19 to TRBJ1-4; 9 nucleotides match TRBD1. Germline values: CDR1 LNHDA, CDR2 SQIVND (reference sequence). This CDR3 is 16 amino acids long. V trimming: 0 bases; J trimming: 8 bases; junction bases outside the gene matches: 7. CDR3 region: CASSIDPQGAREKLFF. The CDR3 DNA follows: TGTGCCAGTAGTATAGATCCACAGGGGGCCCGGGAAAAACTGTTTTTT. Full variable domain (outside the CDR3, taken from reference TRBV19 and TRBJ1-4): DGGITQSPKYLFRKEGQNVTLSCEQNLNHDAMYWYRQDPGQGLRLIYYSQIVNDFQKGDIAEGYSVSREKKESFPLTVTSAQKNPTAFYLCASSIDPQGAREKLFFGSGTQLSVL.

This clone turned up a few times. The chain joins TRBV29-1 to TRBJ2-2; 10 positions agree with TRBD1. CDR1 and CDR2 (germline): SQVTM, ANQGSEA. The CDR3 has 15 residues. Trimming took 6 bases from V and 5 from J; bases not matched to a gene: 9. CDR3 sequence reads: CSVVIPGQGTGELFF. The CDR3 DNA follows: TGCAGCGTCGTTATACCGGGACAGGGGACCGGGGAGCTGTTTTTT.

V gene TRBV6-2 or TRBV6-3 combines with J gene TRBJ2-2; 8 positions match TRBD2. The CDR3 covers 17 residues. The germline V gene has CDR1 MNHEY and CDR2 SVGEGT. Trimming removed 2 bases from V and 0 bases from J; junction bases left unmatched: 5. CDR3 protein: CASSYVSGGANTGELFF. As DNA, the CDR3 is TGTGCCAGCAGTTACGTAAGCGGGGGCGCGAACACCGGGGAGCTGTTTTTT.

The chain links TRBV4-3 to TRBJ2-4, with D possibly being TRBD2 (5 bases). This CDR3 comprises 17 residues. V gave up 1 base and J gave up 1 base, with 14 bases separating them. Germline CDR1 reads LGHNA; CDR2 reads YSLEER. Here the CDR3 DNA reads TGCGCCAGCAGCCAAGTGAACCTAGCCGGGGCCAAAAACATTCAGTACTTC. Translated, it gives CASSQVNLAGAKNIQYF.

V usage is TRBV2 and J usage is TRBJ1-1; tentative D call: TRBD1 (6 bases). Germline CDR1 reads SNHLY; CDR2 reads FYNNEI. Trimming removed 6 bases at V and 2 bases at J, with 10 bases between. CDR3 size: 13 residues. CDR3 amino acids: CASRGQTNTEAFF. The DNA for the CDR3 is TGTGCCAGCAGAGGACAGACTAACACTGAAGCTTTCTTT.

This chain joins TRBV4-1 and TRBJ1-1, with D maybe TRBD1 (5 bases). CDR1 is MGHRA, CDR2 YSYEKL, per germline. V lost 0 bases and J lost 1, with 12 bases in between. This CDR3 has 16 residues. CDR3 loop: CASSQDPSGGNTEAFF. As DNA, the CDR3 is TGCGCCAGCAGCCAAGACCCCAGCGGGGGGAACACTGAAGCTTTCTTT.

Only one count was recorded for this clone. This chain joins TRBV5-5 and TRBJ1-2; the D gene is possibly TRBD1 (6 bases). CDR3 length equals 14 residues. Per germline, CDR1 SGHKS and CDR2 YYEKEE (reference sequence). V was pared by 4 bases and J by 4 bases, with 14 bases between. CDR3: CASSVRQVSYGYTF. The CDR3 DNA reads TGTGCCAGCAGCGTACGACAGGTTAGCTATGGCTACACCTTC.

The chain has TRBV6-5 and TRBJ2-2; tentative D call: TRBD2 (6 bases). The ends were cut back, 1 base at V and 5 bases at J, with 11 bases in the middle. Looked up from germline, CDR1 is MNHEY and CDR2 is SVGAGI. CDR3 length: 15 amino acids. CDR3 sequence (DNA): TGTGCCAGCAGTTACTTGCAGGAGGGTACCGGGGAGCTGTTTTTT. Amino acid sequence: CASSYLQEGTGELFF.

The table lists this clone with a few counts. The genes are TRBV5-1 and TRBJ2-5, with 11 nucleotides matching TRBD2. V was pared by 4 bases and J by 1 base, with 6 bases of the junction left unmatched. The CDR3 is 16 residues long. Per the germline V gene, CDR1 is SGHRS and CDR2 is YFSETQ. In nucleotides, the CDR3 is TGCGCCAGCAGCAGCGGACTAGCGGGCCCCCAAGAGACCCAGTACTTC. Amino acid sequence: CASSSGLAGPQETQYF.

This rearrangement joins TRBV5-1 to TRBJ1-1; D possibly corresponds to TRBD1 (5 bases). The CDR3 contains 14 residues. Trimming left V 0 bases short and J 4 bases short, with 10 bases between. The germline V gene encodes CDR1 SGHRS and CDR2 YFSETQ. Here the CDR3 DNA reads TGCGCCAGCAGCTTGGGGGCGGGGACCACTGAAGCTTTCTTT. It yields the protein CASSLGAGTTEAFF.

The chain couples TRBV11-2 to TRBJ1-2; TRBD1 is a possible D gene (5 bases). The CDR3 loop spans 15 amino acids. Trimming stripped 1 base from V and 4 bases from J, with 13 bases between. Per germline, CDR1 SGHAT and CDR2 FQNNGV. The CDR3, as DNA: TGTGCCAGCAGCTTAGGACAGCCTGGCGGCTATGGCTACACCTTC. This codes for CASSLGQPGGYGYTF.

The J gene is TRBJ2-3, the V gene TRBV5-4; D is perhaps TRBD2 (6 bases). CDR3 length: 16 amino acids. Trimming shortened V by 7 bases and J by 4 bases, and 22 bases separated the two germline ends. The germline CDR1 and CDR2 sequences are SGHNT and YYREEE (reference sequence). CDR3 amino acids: CASGRLADGEADTQYF. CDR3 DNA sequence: TGTGCCAGCGGGAGGTTAGCGGATGGGGAGGCAGATACGCAGTATTTT.

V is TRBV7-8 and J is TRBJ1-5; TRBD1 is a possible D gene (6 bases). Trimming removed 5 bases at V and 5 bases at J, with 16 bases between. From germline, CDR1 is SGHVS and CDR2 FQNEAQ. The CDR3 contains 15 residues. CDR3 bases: TGTGCCAGCAGCCCTGAGGGGGACCATTATCAGCCCCAGCATTTT. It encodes CASSPEGDHYQPQHF.

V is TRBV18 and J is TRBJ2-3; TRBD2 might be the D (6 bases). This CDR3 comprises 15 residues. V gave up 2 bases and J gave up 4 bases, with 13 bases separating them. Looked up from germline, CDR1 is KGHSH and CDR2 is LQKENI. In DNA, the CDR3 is TGTGCCAGCTCACCAGTTCAAGCGGGTCCAGATACGCAGTATTTT. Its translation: CASSPVQAGPDTQYF.